This T cell receptor beta chain was documented in a study of T cell responses to AZD1222 COVID-19 vaccine. This CDR3 region has 15 residues. Germline CDR1 reads SGHTA; CDR2 reads FQGTGA. V gave up 4 bases and J gave up 0 bases; unmatched junction bases: 3. Assay: immunoSEQ multiplex PCR; the TCRdb copy retains only in-frame clones and omits some. This table has 120,000 to 150,000 clones, about 90% appearing once. This receptor was taken from an adult who received the AZD1222 COVID-19 vaccine. The J gene is TRBJ2-1, the V gene TRBV7-3; 7 bases map to TRBD1. This material consisted of peripheral blood, taken 28 days after the second AZD1222 dose. The CDR3 DNA reads as TGTGCCAGCAGCTCCGACAGGGTCTCCTACAATGAGCAGTTCTTC. Its protein is CASSSDRVSYNEQFF. The variable domain in full, with the rest retrieved from reference TRBV7-3 and TRBJ2-1, is GAGVSQTPSNKVTEKGKYVELRCDPISGHTALYWYRQSLGQGPEFLIYFQGTGAADDSGLPNDRFFAVRPEGSVSTLKIQRTERGDSAVYLCASSSDRVSYNEQFFGPGTRLTVL.